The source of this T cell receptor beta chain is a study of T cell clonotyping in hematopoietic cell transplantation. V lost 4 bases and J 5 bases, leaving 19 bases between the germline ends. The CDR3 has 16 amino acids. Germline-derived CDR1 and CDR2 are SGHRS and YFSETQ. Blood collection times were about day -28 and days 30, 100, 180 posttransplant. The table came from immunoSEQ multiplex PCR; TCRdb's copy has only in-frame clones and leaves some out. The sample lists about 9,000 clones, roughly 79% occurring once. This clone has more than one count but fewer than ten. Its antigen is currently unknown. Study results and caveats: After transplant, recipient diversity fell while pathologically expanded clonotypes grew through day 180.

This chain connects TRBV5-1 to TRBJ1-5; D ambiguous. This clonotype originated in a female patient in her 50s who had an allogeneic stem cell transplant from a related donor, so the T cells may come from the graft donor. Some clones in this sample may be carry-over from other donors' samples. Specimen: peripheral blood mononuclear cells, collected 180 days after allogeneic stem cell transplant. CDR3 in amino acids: CASSRIPGEEYQPQHF. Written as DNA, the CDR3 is TGCGCCAGCAGCCGAATTCCCGGGGAAGAATATCAGCCCCAGCATTTT.